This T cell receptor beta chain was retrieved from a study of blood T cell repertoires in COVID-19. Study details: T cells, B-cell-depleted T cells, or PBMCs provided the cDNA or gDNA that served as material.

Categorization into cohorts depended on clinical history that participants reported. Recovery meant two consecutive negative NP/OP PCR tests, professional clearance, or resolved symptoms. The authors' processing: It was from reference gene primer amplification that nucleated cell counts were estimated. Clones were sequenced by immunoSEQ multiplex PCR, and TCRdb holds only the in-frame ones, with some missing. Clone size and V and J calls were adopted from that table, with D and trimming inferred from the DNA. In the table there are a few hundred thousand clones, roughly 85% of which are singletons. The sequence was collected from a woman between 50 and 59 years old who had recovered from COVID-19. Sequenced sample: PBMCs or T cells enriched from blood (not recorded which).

The CDR3 sequence: CASSPGWQGNTDTQYF. CDR3 DNA sequence: TGTGCCAGCTCACCAGGTTGGCAGGGGAATACAGATACGCAGTATTTT. V is TRBV18 and J is TRBJ2-3; D is perhaps TRBD1 (6 bases). In germline, CDR1 is KGHSH, CDR2 LQKENI. Trimming removed 2 bases from V and 3 bases from J, with 15 bases in between. CDR3 length: 16 amino acids.